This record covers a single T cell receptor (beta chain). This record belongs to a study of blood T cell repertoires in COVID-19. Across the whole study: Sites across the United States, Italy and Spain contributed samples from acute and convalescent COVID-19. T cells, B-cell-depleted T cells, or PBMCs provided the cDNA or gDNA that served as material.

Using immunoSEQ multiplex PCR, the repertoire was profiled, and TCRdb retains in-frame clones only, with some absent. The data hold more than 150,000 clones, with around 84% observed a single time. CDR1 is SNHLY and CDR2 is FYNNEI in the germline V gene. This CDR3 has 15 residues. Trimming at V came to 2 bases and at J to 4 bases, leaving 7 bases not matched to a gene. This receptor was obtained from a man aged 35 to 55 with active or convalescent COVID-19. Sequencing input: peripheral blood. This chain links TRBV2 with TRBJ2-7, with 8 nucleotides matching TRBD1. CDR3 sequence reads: CASSEPRQGNYEQYF. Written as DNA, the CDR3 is TGTGCCAGCAGTGAACCCCGACAGGGGAATTACGAGCAGTACTTC. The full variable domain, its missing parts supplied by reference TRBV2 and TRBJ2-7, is EPEVTQTPSHQVTQMGQEVILRCVPISNHLYFYWYRQILGQKVEFLVSFYNNEISEKSEIFDDQFSVERPDGSNFTLKIRSTKLEDSAMYFCASSEPRQGNYEQYFGPGTRLTVT.